The source of this T cell receptor beta chain is a study of early T cells in non-severe SARS-CoV-2 infection. Deletions cut 0 bases from V and 4 bases from J, with 6 bases between. The germline CDR1 and CDR2 sequences are MNHEY and SVGAGI. The CDR3 length is 14 residues. Researchers tagged individual cDNA molecules with unique molecular identifiers. TCRdb used MiXCR to reprocess the 5' RACE reads, holding one entry per CDR3 protein. The data contain 35,000 to 55,000 distinct CDR3 sequences, under 7.5% of them singletons. This chain connects TRBV6-5 to TRBJ1-4; D ambiguous. The clonotype was recovered from an adult who was a healthcare worker with PCR-confirmed SARS-CoV-2 infection or an uninfected control (not recorded which). Sequenced here: whole blood, sampled at baseline. CDR3 region: CASSYSQSNEKLFF. In DNA form, the CDR3 reads TGTGCCAGCAGTTACTCTCAGAGTAATGAAAAACTGTTTTTT.